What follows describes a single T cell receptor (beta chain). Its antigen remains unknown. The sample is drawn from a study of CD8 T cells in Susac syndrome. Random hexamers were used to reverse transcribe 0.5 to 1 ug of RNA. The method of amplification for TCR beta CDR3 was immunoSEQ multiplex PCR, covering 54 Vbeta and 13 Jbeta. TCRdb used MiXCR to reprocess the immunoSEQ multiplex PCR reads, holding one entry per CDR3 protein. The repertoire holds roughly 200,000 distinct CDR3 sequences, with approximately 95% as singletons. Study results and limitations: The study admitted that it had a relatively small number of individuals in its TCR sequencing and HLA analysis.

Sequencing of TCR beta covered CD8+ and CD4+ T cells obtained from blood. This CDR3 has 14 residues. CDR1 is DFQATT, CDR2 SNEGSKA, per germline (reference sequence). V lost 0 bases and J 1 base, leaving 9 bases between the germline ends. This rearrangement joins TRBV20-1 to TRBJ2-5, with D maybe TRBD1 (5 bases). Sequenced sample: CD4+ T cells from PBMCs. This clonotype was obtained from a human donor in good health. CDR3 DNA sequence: TGCAGTGCTAGAGAGGACACCCCCCAAGAGACCCAGTACTTC. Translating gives CSAREDTPQETQYF.